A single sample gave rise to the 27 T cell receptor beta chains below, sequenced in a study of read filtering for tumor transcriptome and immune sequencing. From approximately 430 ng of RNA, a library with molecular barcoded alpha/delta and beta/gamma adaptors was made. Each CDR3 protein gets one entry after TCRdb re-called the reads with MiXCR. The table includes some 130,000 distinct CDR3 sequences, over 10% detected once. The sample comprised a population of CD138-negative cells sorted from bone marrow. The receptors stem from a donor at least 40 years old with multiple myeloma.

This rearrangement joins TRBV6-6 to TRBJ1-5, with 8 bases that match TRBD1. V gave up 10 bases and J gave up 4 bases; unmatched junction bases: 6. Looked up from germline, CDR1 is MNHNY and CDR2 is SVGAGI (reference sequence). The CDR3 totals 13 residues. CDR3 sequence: CATADRENQPQHF. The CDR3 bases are TGTGCCACCGCGGACAGGGAAAATCAGCCCCAGCATTTT.

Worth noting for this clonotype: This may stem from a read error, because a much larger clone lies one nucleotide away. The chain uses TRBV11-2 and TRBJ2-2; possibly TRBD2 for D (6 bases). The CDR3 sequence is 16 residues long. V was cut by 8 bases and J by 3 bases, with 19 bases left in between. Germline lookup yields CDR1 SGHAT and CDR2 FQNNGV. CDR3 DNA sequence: TGTGCCAGCGGCCCCCGAGTCGGGGGAGACACCGGGGAGCTGTTTTTT. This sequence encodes CASGPRVGGDTGELFF.

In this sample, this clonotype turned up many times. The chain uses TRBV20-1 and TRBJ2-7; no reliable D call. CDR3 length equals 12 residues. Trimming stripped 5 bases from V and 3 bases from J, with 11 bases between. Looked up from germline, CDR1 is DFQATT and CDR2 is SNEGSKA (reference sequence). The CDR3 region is CSASTDSYEQYF. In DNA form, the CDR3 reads TGCAGTGCTTCGACTGATAGCTACGAGCAGTACTTC.

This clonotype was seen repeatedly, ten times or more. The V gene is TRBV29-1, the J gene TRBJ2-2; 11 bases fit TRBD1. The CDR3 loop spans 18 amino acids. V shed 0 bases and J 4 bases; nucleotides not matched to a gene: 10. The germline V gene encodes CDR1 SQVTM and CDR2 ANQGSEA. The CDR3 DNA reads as TGCAGCGTTGAAGACCCCCGGGCGGGACAGGGGGTCACCGGGGAGCTGTTTTTT. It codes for CSVEDPRAGQGVTGELFF.

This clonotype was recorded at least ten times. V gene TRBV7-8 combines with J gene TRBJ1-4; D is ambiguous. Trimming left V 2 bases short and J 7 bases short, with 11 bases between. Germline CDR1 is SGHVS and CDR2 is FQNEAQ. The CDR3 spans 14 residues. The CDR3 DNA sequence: TGTGCCAGCAGCTTACTAGGGTTAGGTGAAAAACTGTTTTTT. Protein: CASSLLGLGEKLFF.

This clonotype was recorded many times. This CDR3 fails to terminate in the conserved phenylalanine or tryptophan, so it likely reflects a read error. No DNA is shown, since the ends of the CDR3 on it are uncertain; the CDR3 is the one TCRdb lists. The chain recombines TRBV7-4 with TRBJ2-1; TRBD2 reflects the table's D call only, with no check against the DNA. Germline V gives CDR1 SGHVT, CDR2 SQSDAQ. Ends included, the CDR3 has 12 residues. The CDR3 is CASSPYGGRTRL.

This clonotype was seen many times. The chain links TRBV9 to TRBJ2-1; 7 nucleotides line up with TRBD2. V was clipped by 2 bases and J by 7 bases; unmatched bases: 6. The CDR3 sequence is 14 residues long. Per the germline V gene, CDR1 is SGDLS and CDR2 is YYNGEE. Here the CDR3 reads CASSVGGTRNEQFF. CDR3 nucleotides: TGTGCCAGCAGCGTCGGGGGGACTCGGAATGAGCAGTTCTTC.

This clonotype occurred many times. The CDR3 nucleotides are TGTGCCAGCAGTTTTTCGGCCGAGGGGAATCAGCCCCAGCATTTT. The encoded protein is CASSFSAEGNQPQHF. V usage is TRBV12-3 or TRBV12-4 and J usage is TRBJ1-5; D possibly corresponds to TRBD1 (5 bases). This CDR3 contains 15 residues. Trimming took 3 bases from V and 4 from J, leaving 13 bases between them.

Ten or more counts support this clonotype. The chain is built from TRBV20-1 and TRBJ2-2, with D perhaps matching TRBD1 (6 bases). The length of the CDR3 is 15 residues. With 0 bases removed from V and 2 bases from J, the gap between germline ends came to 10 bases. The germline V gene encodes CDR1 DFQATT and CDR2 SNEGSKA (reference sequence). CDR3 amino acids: CSARDRGYNTGELFF. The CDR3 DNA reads TGCAGTGCTAGAGACAGGGGATATAACACCGGGGAGCTGTTTTTT.

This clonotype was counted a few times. In nucleotides, the CDR3 is TGTGCCAGCAGTCCCAGGGGACTAGGGAGCACAGATACGCAGTATTTT. Its protein is CASSPRGLGSTDTQYF. The chain joins TRBV12-3 or TRBV12-4 to TRBJ2-3, with 8 bases that match TRBD2. The CDR3 runs 16 residues. The V and J ends lost 5 bases and 0 bases, in that order; junction bases with no gene match: 7.

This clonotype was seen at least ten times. CDR3 protein: CASSSGLAYNEQFF. The CDR3 DNA reads as TGTGCCAGCAGCTCGGGACTAGCGTACAATGAGCAGTTCTTC. This chain links TRBV7-3 with TRBJ2-1; 10 positions agree with TRBD2. CDR3 length: 14 amino acids. Looked up from germline, CDR1 is SGHTA and CDR2 is FQGTGA. V lost 4 bases to trimming and J lost 4 bases; unmatched junction nucleotides: 1. The whole variable domain, remainder taken from reference TRBV7-3 and TRBJ2-1, is GAGVSQTPSNKVTEKGKYVELRCDPISGHTALYWYRQSLGQGPEFLIYFQGTGAADDSGLPNDRFFAVRPEGSVSTLKIQRTERGDSAVYLCASSSGLAYNEQFFGPGTRLTVL.

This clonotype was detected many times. The CDR3 sequence: CASSVLNYGYTF. As DNA, the CDR3 is TGTGCCAGCAGCGTGTTAAATTATGGCTACACCTTC. The chain joins TRBV5-6 to TRBJ1-2; D is unresolved. There are 12 residues in the CDR3. The germline V and J ends were trimmed by 4 bases and 5 bases, with 9 bases remaining between them. Per the germline V gene, CDR1 is SGHDT and CDR2 is YYEEEE.

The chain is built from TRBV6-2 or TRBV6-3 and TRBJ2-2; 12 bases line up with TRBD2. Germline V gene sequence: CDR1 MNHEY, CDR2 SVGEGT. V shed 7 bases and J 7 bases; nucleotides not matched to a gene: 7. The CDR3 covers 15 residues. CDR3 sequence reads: CASTPSGRGFGELFF. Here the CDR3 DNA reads TGTGCCAGCACCCCTAGCGGGAGGGGCTTCGGGGAGCTGTTTTTT.

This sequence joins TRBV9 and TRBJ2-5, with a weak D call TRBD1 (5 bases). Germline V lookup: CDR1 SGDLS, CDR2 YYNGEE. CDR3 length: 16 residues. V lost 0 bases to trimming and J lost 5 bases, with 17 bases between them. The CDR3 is CASSVGAGARLETQYF. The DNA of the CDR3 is TGTGCCAGCAGCGTAGGCGCTGGGGCGCGTCTGGAGACCCAGTACTTC.

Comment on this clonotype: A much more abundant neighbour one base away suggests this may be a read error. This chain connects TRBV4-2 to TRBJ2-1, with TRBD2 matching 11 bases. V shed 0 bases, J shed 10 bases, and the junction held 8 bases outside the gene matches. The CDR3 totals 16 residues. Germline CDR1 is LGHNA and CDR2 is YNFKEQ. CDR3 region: CASSQDGSGRANEQFF. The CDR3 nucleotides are TGTGCCAGCAGCCAAGATGGTAGCGGGAGGGCCAACGAGCAGTTCTTC.

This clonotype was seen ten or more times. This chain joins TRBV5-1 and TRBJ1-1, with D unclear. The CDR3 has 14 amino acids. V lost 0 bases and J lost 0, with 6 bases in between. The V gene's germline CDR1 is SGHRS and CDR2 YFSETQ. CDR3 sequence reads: CASSLDSMNTEAFF. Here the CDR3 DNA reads TGCGCCAGCAGCTTGGACTCTATGAACACTGAAGCTTTCTTT.

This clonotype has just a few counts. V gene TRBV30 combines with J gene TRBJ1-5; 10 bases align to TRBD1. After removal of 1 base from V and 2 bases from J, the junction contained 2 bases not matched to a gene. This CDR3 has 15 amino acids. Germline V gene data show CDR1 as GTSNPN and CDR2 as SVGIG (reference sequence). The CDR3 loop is CAWSEGTGGNQPQHF. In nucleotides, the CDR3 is TGTGCCTGGAGTGAGGGGACAGGGGGCAATCAGCCCCAGCATTTT.

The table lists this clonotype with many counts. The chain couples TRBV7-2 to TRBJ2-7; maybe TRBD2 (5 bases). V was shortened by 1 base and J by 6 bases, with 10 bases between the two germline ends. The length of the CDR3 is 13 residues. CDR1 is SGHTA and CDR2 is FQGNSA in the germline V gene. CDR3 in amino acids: CASSLVRGLEQYF. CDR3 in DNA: TGTGCCAGCAGCTTAGTGAGAGGGCTCGAGCAGTACTTC.

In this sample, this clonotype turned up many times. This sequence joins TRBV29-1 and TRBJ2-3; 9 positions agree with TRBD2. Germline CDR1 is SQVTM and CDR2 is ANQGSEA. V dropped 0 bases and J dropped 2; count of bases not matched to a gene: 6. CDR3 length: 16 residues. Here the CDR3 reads CSVEDSSGRNTDTQYF. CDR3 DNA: TGCAGCGTTGAAGATTCCAGCGGGAGGAACACAGATACGCAGTATTTT.

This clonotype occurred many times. The DNA for the CDR3 is TGTGCCAGCTCACCCGGGACAGGAATCCGAAATGAGCAGTTCTTC. Translation gives CASSPGTGIRNEQFF. The rearrangement links TRBV18 to TRBJ2-1; 8 nucleotides line up with TRBD1. The junction had 8 bases not matched to a gene; V was cut back by 3 bases and J by 7 bases. The CDR3 runs 15 residues. Per the germline V gene, CDR1 is KGHSH and CDR2 is LQKENI.

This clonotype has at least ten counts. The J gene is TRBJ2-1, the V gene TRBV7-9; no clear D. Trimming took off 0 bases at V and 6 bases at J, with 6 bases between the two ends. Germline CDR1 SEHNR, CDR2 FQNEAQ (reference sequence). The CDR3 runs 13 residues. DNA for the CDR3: TGTGCCAGCAGCTTAGCGCCGGGCAATGAGCAGTTCTTC. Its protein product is CASSLAPGNEQFF.

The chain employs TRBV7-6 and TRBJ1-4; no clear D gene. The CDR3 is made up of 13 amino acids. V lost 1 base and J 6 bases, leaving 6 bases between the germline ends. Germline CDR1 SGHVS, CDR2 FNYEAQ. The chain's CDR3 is CASSLDRDEKLFF. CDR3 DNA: TGTGCCAGCAGCTTAGACCGGGATGAAAAACTGTTTTTT.

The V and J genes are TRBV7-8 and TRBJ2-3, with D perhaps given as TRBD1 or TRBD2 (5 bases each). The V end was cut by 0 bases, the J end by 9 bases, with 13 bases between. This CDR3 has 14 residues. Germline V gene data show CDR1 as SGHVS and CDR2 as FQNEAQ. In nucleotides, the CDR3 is TGTGCCAGCAGCTTAGCCGGGACCGAGGCGACGCAGTATTTT. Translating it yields CASSLAGTEATQYF. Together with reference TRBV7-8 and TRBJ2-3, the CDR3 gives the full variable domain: GAGVSQSPRYKVAKRGQDVALRCDPISGHVSLFWYQQALGQGPEFLTYFQNEAQLDKSGLPSDRFFAERPEGSVSTLKIQRTQQEDSAVYLCASSLAGTEATQYFGPGTRLTVL.

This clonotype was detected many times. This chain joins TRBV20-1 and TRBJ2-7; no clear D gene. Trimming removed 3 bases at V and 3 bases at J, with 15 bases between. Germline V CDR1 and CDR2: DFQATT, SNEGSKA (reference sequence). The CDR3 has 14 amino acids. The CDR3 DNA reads TGCAGTGCTAGTTTGGGTCGGAGCCTCTACGAGCAGTACTTC. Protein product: CSASLGRSLYEQYF.

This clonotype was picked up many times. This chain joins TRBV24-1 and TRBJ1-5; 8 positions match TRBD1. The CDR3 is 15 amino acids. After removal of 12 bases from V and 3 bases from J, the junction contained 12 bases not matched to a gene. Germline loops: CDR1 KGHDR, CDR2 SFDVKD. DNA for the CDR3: TGTGCCGCAAGCCAAGAGGACAGGGACAATCAGCCCCAGCATTTT. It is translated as CAASQEDRDNQPQHF.

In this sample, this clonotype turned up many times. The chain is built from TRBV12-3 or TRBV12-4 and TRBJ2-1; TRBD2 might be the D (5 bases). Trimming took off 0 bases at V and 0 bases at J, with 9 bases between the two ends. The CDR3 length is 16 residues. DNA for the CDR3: TGTGCCAGCAGTTTAGCGGGAGTACTCTCCTACAATGAGCAGTTCTTC. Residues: CASSLAGVLSYNEQFF.

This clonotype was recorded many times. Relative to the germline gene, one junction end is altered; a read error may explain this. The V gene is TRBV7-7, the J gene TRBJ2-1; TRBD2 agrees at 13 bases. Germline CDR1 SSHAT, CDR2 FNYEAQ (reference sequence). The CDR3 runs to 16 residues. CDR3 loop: CASSSSGLAGLGEQFF. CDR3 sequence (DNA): TGTGCTAGCAGCTCATCGGGACTAGCGGGGTTGGGTGAGCAGTTCTTC.